This passage covers 3 T cell receptor beta chains from one sample sequenced in a study of PD-1 blockade in classical Hodgkin lymphoma. With no exception, relapse followed autologous stem cell transplantation in all patients, and brentuximab vedotin exposure varied. Libraries were prepared by immunoSEQ multiplex PCR; TCRdb keeps only in-frame clonotypes and omits some of them. The sample gives about 94,000 clones, about 88% of which show up once; around a tenth is in the top ten. Sample: peripheral blood mononuclear cells (PBMCs), taken before the second cycle of nivolumab. All receptors derive from a human donor with classical Hodgkin lymphoma.

The J gene is TRBJ2-1, the V gene TRBV9; 9 positions agree with TRBD2. After removal of 0 bases from V and 9 bases from J, the junction contained 4 bases not matched to a gene. This CDR3 comprises 14 residues. Germline CDR1 SGDLS, CDR2 YYNGEE. The CDR3 protein is CASSVAAGGFEQFF. CDR3 bases: TGTGCCAGCAGCGTAGCGGCGGGAGGGTTTGAGCAGTTCTTC. The whole variable domain, remainder taken from reference TRBV9 and TRBJ2-1, is DSGVTQTPKHLITATGQRVTLRCSPRSGDLSVYWYQQSLDQGLQFLIQYYNGEERAKGNILERFSAQQFPDLHSELNLSSLELGDSALYFCASSVAAGGFEQFFGPGTRLTVL.

The chain couples TRBV19 to TRBJ1-5; D unresolved. The germline gives CDR1 LNHDA, CDR2 SQIVND (reference sequence). Trimming cost V 6 bases and J 5 bases, with 14 bases left between them. This CDR3 spans 14 amino acids. The CDR3 nucleotides read TGTGCCAGTAGAATGAGGGAGACTCATCAGCCCCAGCATTTT. It codes for CASRMRETHQPQHF.

This clone was recorded only once. The V gene is TRBV4-2, the J gene TRBJ2-1; possible D gene TRBD1, 6 bases. CDR3 length: 15 amino acids. The germline V gene has CDR1 LGHNA and CDR2 YNFKEQ. Deletions cut 6 bases from V and 6 bases from J, with 18 bases between. CDR3: CASRWAGELLNEQFF. CDR3 coding DNA: TGTGCCAGCAGATGGGCAGGGGAGCTCCTCAATGAGCAGTTCTTC.